A single sample is the source of the 28 T cell receptor beta chains below, sequenced in a study of lymphopenia after photon versus proton radiotherapy. Sequencing was performed with immunoSEQ multiplex PCR; in TCRdb, only in-frame clones are kept and a portion is missing. Among 20,000 to 30,000 clones listed, roughly 84% were seen once. Sequencing used peripheral blood, obtained from a patient treated with photon-based radiotherapy. These receptors were collected from a man aged 35 to 55 with gastric cancer.

V is TRBV25-1 and J is TRBJ1-2, with D maybe TRBD1 (5 bases). Between the trimmed V and J ends, which lost 4 bases and 4 bases, there was a span of 10 bases. The length of the CDR3 is 13 residues. From germline, CDR1 is MGHDK and CDR2 SYGVNS. The CDR3 nucleotides read TGTGCCAGCAGTGGGGGCAGGGCCTATGGCTACACCTTC. This translates into CASSGGRAYGYTF.

The chain uses TRBV27 and TRBJ2-2; D remains ambiguous. The CDR3 has 14 amino acids. V was pared by 6 bases and J by 4 bases, with 12 bases between. Germline lookup yields CDR1 MNHEY and CDR2 SMNVEV (reference sequence). In nucleotides, the CDR3 is TGTGCCAGCAGGTCAAAGACGGGCACCGGGGAGCTGTTTTTT. This sequence encodes CASRSKTGTGELFF.

The chain employs TRBV27 and TRBJ2-3; D is unclear. Germline V gene data show CDR1 as MNHEY and CDR2 as SMNVEV (reference sequence). CDR3 length: 15 residues. V lost 3 bases to trimming and J lost 0 bases, with 10 bases between them. CDR3 amino acids: CASSLDGSSTDTQYF. The CDR3 nucleotides read TGTGCCAGCAGTTTGGACGGATCTAGCACAGATACGCAGTATTTT.

The chain has TRBV7-9 and TRBJ2-3, with 10 bases fitting TRBD2. The V and J ends lost 5 bases and 1 base, in that order; junction bases with no gene match: 6. Per the germline V gene, CDR1 is SEHNR and CDR2 is FQNEAQ (reference sequence). The CDR3 covers 16 residues. DNA for the CDR3: TGTGCCAGCAGCATGGATCTAGCGGGGGGCACAGATACGCAGTATTTT. Protein product: CASSMDLAGGTDTQYF.

V and J are TRBV9 and TRBJ1-4, with TRBD1 as a possible D gene (6 bases). V was clipped by 0 bases and J by 4 bases, with 10 bases between them. The CDR3 is 15 amino acids. CDR1 and CDR2 (germline): SGDLS, YYNGEE. The CDR3 bases are TGTGCCAGCAGCGTAGCTACAGGGTATAATGAAAAACTGTTTTTT. Protein product: CASSVATGYNEKLFF.

There are a few counts of this clone. The chain uses TRBV5-8 and TRBJ1-2; tentative D call: TRBD1 (5 bases). CDR1 and CDR2 (germline): SGHTS, YDEGEE. The CDR3 covers 14 residues. V was trimmed by 4 bases and J by 2 bases, leaving 12 bases between them. The DNA of the CDR3 is TGTGCCAGCAGCCAACCCCGGGACAACTATGGCTACACCTTC. Translation gives CASSQPRDNYGYTF.

This clone was recorded once. This chain connects TRBV4-3 to TRBJ1-6; D unresolved. The CDR3 loop spans 18 amino acids. In germline, CDR1 is LGHNA, CDR2 YSLEER. V was pared by 0 bases and J by 10 bases, with 22 bases between. For the CDR3, the DNA is TGCGCCAGCAGCCAAGAGGCGATAACCGACTACTCCGGCTCACCCCTCCACTTT. Protein: CASSQEAITDYSGSPLHF.

The V call is TRBV5-6, the J call TRBJ2-3; D is ambiguous. This CDR3 region has 14 residues. The V end lost 2 bases, the J end lost 4 bases, and 11 bases lay between the germline ends. The germline CDR1 and CDR2 sequences are SGHDT and YYEEEE. CDR3 residues: CASSFSRSADTQYF. The CDR3 DNA reads as TGTGCCAGCAGCTTCTCCAGAAGCGCAGATACGCAGTATTTT.

The V gene is TRBV7-9, the J gene TRBJ2-3; possibly TRBD1 or TRBD2 for D (6 bases each). Trimming shortened V by 4 bases and J by 1 base, and 15 bases separated the two germline ends. The CDR3 has 16 amino acids. From germline, CDR1 is SEHNR and CDR2 FQNEAQ (reference sequence). Here the CDR3 reads CASSYPSGARTDTQYF. In DNA form, the CDR3 reads TGTGCCAGCAGCTACCCCTCGGGGGCTCGCACAGATACGCAGTATTTT.

The chain uses TRBV18 and TRBJ1-5; TRBD1 matches 12 bases. The V and J ends lost 3 bases and 6 bases, in that order; junction bases with no gene match: 3. This CDR3 is 15 amino acids long. Germline assignment: CDR1 KGHSH and CDR2 LQKENI. This CDR3 is CASSPGQGAGQPQHF. In nucleotides, the CDR3 is TGTGCCAGCTCACCGGGACAGGGGGCCGGTCAGCCCCAGCATTTT.

This clone appeared a single time. The chain combines TRBV19 with TRBJ1-2, with 10 positions matching TRBD1. V shed 3 bases, J shed 1 base, and the junction held 8 bases outside the gene matches. The CDR3 is 17 amino acids. The V gene's germline CDR1 is LNHDA and CDR2 SQIVND (reference sequence). The CDR3 coding sequence is TGTGCCAGTAGTATTCGGCTCCGGGACAGGGGTAACTATGGCTACACCTTC. Translation: CASSIRLRDRGNYGYTF.

The chain is built from TRBV7-8 and TRBJ1-1, with a weak D call TRBD1 (5 bases). Germline values: CDR1 SGHVS, CDR2 FQNEAQ. Trimming shortened V by 1 base and J by 4 bases, and 13 bases separated the two germline ends. CDR3 length: 15 amino acids. This chain's CDR3 is CASSLGPGEITEAFF. The DNA of the CDR3 is TGTGCCAGCAGCTTAGGCCCGGGGGAAATCACTGAAGCTTTCTTT.

The rearrangement links TRBV4-1 to TRBJ2-3; D is perhaps TRBD1 or TRBD2 (6 bases each). Trimming shortened V by 0 bases and J by 4 bases, and 17 bases separated the two germline ends. The germline V gene encodes CDR1 MGHRA and CDR2 YSYEKL. CDR3 length: 17 residues. The CDR3 protein is CASSQDVDRGRADTQYF. CDR3 DNA: TGCGCCAGCAGCCAAGATGTGGACCGGGGGCGGGCAGATACGCAGTATTTT.

This rearrangement joins TRBV6-1 to TRBJ1-4; 7 bases are shared with TRBD1. This CDR3 has 14 residues. Germline V gene lookup returns CDR1 MNHNS and CDR2 SASEGT. V shed 8 bases and J 5 bases; nucleotides not matched to a gene: 8. The CDR3 sequence: CASWPGQSNEKLFF. CDR3 DNA: TGTGCCAGCTGGCCGGGACAGTCGAATGAAAAACTGTTTTTT.

The chain is built from TRBV10-3 and TRBJ1-1; the match to TRBD1 covers 7 bases. The CDR3 extends over 15 amino acids. Per germline, CDR1 ENHRY and CDR2 SYGVKD. V shed 0 bases, J shed 7 bases, and the junction held 8 bases outside the gene matches. CDR3 coding DNA: TGTGCCATCAGTGAGTCGAAAGGGGGCGCAGGTGAAGCTTTCTTT. Translating it yields CAISESKGGAGEAFF.

The genes are TRBV29-1 and TRBJ1-1; TRBD1 aligns across 8 bases. With V trimmed by 6 bases and J by 4 bases, 1 base remained unmatched. The CDR3 runs to 11 residues. Germline CDR1 SQVTM, CDR2 ANQGSEA. The CDR3 bases are TGCAGCGTAGACAGGGGCACTGAAGCTTTCTTT. Its protein is CSVDRGTEAFF. Together with reference TRBV29-1 and TRBJ1-1, the CDR3 gives the full variable domain: SAVISQKPSRDICQRGTSLTIQCQVDSQVTMMFWYRQQPGQSLTLIATANQGSEATYESGFVIDKFPISRPNLTFSTLTVSNMSPEDSSIYLCSVDRGTEAFFGQGTRLTVV.

This chain connects TRBV11-1 to TRBJ1-4; weak D call: TRBD1 (5 bases). V lost 3 bases, J lost 3 bases, and 5 bases lay in between. CDR3 length: 13 amino acids. Germline V gene lookup returns CDR1 SGHAT and CDR2 FQDESV (reference sequence). CDR3 bases: TGTGCCAGCAGCTTGGGACCTAATGAAAAACTGTTTTTT. Protein: CASSLGPNEKLFF.

The table lists this clone with a count of one. The genes are TRBV19 and TRBJ2-5, with 12 bases identical to TRBD2. The V gene end was trimmed by 5 bases and the J gene end by 4 bases; junction bases not matched to a gene: 8. The germline CDR1 and CDR2 sequences are LNHDA and SQIVND (reference sequence). This CDR3 comprises 16 residues. The CDR3: CASSSETSGGAETQYF. CDR3 in DNA: TGTGCCAGTAGTTCAGAGACTAGCGGGGGAGCAGAGACCCAGTACTTC.

The chain uses TRBV5-1 and TRBJ2-3; TRBD1 might be the D (5 bases). Between the trimmed V and J ends, which lost 3 bases and 2 bases, there was a span of 10 bases. Germline CDR1 reads SGHRS; CDR2 reads YFSETQ. The CDR3 consists of 14 residues. The CDR3 here is CASSSRQSTDTQYF. CDR3 in DNA: TGCGCCAGCAGCTCACGACAGTCCACAGATACGCAGTATTTT.

The chain employs TRBV13 and TRBJ1-2, with D maybe TRBD1 (6 bases). The CDR3 covers 14 residues. V was shortened by 5 bases and J by 6 bases, with 16 bases between the two germline ends. Germline values: CDR1 PRHDT, CDR2 FYEKMQ (reference sequence). The CDR3 region is CASSHRAQYDGYTF. DNA of the CDR3: TGTGCCAGCAGCCACAGGGCCCAGTACGATGGCTACACCTTC.

The chain combines TRBV6-5 with TRBJ1-3; D is undetermined. The CDR3 is made up of 15 amino acids. V was clipped by 5 bases and J by 9 bases, with 20 bases between them. Germline V gene lookup returns CDR1 MNHEY and CDR2 SVGAGI. This CDR3 reads CASSPLVGRWVTIYF. CDR3 in DNA: TGTGCCAGCAGTCCCCTAGTGGGCAGGTGGGTCACCATATATTTT.

CDR3 bases: TGCGCCAGCAGCCAAGGGTTGAGTTCACCCCTCCACTTT. Its protein is CASSQGLSSPLHF. This chain joins TRBV4-3 and TRBJ1-6; D remains ambiguous. V lost 1 base, J lost 9 bases, and 7 bases lay in between. Germline values: CDR1 LGHNA, CDR2 YSLEER. The CDR3 sequence is 13 residues long.

The chain is built from TRBV19 and TRBJ2-2; 7 bases agree with TRBD2. In germline, CDR1 is LNHDA, CDR2 SQIVND (reference sequence). V trimming: 4 bases; J trimming: 4 bases; junction bases outside the gene matches: 6. The CDR3 loop spans 15 amino acids. CDR3 sequence: CASSRGGPGTGELFF. In DNA form, the CDR3 reads TGTGCCAGTAGTAGGGGGGGTCCGGGCACCGGGGAGCTGTTTTTT.

The chain links TRBV5-1 to TRBJ2-5, with TRBD2 matching over 9 bases. J lost 5 bases, V lost 0 bases, and 11 bases had no gene match. This CDR3 is built from 17 residues. Looked up from germline, CDR1 is SGHRS and CDR2 is YFSETQ. The CDR3 sequence is CASSLELGGGASETQYF. The CDR3 coding sequence is TGCGCCAGCAGCTTGGAATTGGGCGGGGGGGCGTCTGAGACCCAGTACTTC.

The chain employs TRBV9 and TRBJ2-5; 11 nucleotides match TRBD2. The CDR3 sequence is 14 residues long. V was pared by 3 bases and J by 5 bases, with 3 bases of the junction left unmatched. The germline CDR1 and CDR2 sequences are SGDLS and YYNGEE. Here the CDR3 DNA reads TGTGCCAGCAGCGCTAGCGGGGGGTTTGAGACCCAGTACTTC. As protein: CASSASGGFETQYF.

V is TRBV29-1 and J is TRBJ2-1, with D possibly matching TRBD2 (6 bases). Trimming left V 3 bases short and J 1 base short, with 13 bases between. This CDR3 has 15 residues. CDR1 is SQVTM and CDR2 is ANQGSEA in the germline V gene. The CDR3 DNA reads TGCAGCGTTGACCGATCGACTAGGTCCTACAATGAGCAGTTCTTC. Residues: CSVDRSTRSYNEQFF.

This chain links TRBV5-4 with TRBJ2-6, with D possibly TRBD1 on 6 matching bases. This CDR3 is 17 amino acids long. The V end was cut by 4 bases, the J end by 0 bases, with 14 bases between. Germline V gene sequence: CDR1 SGHNT, CDR2 YYREEE (reference sequence). CDR3 amino acids: CASSLAGQTSGANVLTF. For the CDR3, the DNA is TGTGCCAGCAGCCTTGCTGGACAGACCTCTGGGGCCAACGTCCTGACTTTC.

The chain links TRBV18 to TRBJ1-1; TRBD1 matches 8 bases. CDR3 size: 12 residues. V lost 6 bases and J lost 5; bases outside the gene matches: 2. Germline V gene lookup returns CDR1 KGHSH and CDR2 LQKENI. CDR3 sequence reads: CASSQGATEAFF. The CDR3 coding sequence is TGTGCCAGCTCTCAGGGGGCAACTGAAGCTTTCTTT.